One and the same sample provided the 29 T cell receptor beta chains below, sequenced in a study of regulatory T cells in long-lasting Graves disease. Arm-PCR of CDR3 regions and iRepertoire HTBI primers were used to build TCR beta libraries. In TCRdb, the multiplex PCR reads were re-called with MiXCR into one record per CDR3 protein. The table has 400,000 to 500,000 distinct CDR3 sequences, about 20% seen once; the top ten hold 6.5% to 8%. Time point of the sample: persistent/refractory GD, antithyroid drugs over 5 years with positive TRAb. After RNA was extracted from PBMCs, the TCR library was made from it. Sequenced here: peripheral blood mononuclear cells (PBMCs), sampled when the disease was refractory, from a patient treated with antithyroid drugs. These receptors all stem from a female donor with Graves disease.

Many counts were recorded for this clonotype. This rearrangement joins TRBV6-1 to TRBJ2-5; 10 bases map to TRBD2. Per germline, CDR1 MNHNS and CDR2 SASEGT. The CDR3 consists of 14 residues. The ends lost 6 bases at V and 2 bases at J; junction bases unmatched: 3. The CDR3 DNA reads as TGTGCCAGCAGGAGACTAGCGGGTCAAGAGACCCAGTACTTC. This codes for CASRRLAGQETQYF.

This clonotype was seen at least ten times. The chain carries TRBV28 and TRBJ1-5; the D gene is possibly TRBD1 (5 bases). The germline CDR1 and CDR2 sequences are MDHEN and SYDVKM. Trimming left V 5 bases short and J 4 bases short, with 18 bases between. The CDR3 sequence is 16 residues long. In DNA, the CDR3 is TGTGCCAGCAGTCCACAGCGGGGACTTGGGAATCAGCCCCAGCATTTT. Protein product: CASSPQRGLGNQPQHF.

This chain links TRBV6-1 with TRBJ2-7; D call uncertain. Germline V gene lookup returns CDR1 MNHNS and CDR2 SASEGT. CDR3 length equals 12 residues. Trimming left V 6 bases short and J 6 bases short, with 12 bases between. The CDR3 DNA follows: TGTGCCAGCAGAGAGACTTCGTCCGAGCAGTACTTC. This gives the protein CASRETSSEQYF.

For this clonotype: Given a much more abundant clone one base away, this may be a read error. V usage is TRBV11-2 and J usage is TRBJ1-2; D is perhaps TRBD1 (6 bases). The germline CDR1 and CDR2 sequences are SGHAT and FQNNGV. The CDR3 is made up of 10 amino acids. This CDR3 reads CAGSSWTVDF. CDR3 coding DNA: TGTGCCGGCAGCTCATGGACAGTTGACTTC.

This chain joins TRBV28 and TRBJ2-5, with unresolved D. V was shortened by 8 bases and J by 10 bases, with 14 bases between the two germline ends. There are 11 residues in the CDR3. CDR1 and CDR2 from the germline V gene are MDHEN and SYDVKM. The CDR3 here is CASSPVEDQYF. The CDR3 coding sequence is TGTGCCAGCTCACCCGTTGAGGACCAGTACTTC.

This clonotype was seen repeatedly, ten times or more. V and J are TRBV3-1 and TRBJ1-2; 9 bases agree with TRBD1. The length of the CDR3 is 15 residues. Trimming removed 4 bases from V and 5 bases from J; junction bases left unmatched: 8. Germline CDR1 reads LGHDT; CDR2 reads YNNKEL (reference sequence). The CDR3 nucleotides read TGTGCCAGCAGCCTCGGGACCGGGACAGGGTATGGCTACACCTTC. Its translation: CASSLGTGTGYGYTF.

This clonotype was seen a few times. This chain uses TRBV6-1 with TRBJ2-5; D is ambiguous. Germline V CDR1 and CDR2: MNHNS, SASEGT. V lost 6 bases, J lost 5 bases, and 10 bases lay in between. The CDR3 totals 12 residues. For the CDR3, the DNA is TGTGCCAGCAGACAACCGAGGGAGACCCAGTACTTC. This gives the protein CASRQPRETQYF.

This clonotype was seen ten or more times. This rearrangement joins TRBV2 to TRBJ1-5, with 7 bases identical to TRBD1. In germline, CDR1 is SNHLY, CDR2 FYNNEI. V was clipped by 6 bases and J by 0 bases; unmatched bases: 8. CDR3 size: 16 residues. CDR3 DNA: TGTGCCAGCAGCGCTGGACAGGTGGTTAGCAATCAGCCCCAGCATTTT. This translates into CASSAGQVVSNQPQHF. The full variable domain, completed using reference TRBV2 and TRBJ1-5, is EPEVTQTPSHQVTQMGQEVILRCVPISNHLYFYWYRQILGQKVEFLVSFYNNEISEKSEIFDDQFSVERPDGSNFTLKIRSTKLEDSAMYFCASSAGQVVSNQPQHFGDGTRLSIL.

This chain connects TRBV6-4 to TRBJ1-1; 9 bases are a match to TRBD1. V was pared by 7 bases and J by 5 bases, with 8 bases of the junction left unmatched. The CDR3 runs to 14 residues. CDR1 MRHNA and CDR2 SNTAGT come from the germline V gene. DNA of the CDR3: TGTGCCAGCACCGAAACAGGGGGCATAACTGAAGCTTTCTTT. It codes for CASTETGGITEAFF.

This sequence joins TRBV7-9 and TRBJ1-4; TRBD1 might be the D (6 bases). The CDR3 is made up of 15 amino acids. Germline CDR1 is SEHNR and CDR2 is FQNEAQ (reference sequence). The germline V and J ends were trimmed by 2 bases and 7 bases, with 14 bases remaining between them. The CDR3 here is CASSLLTGPSEKLFF. CDR3 coding DNA: TGTGCCAGCAGCTTATTAACAGGGCCGAGTGAAAAACTGTTTTTT.

The chain has TRBV5-4 and TRBJ2-7, with D unresolved. The CDR3 consists of 15 residues. Germline V lookup: CDR1 SGHNT, CDR2 YYREEE (reference sequence). Trimming stripped 0 bases from V and 3 bases from J, with 13 bases between. CDR3 sequence (DNA): TGTGCCAGCAGCTTGGATGGTTTTTTCTACTACGAGCAGTACTTC. It yields the protein CASSLDGFFYYEQYF. The variable domain in full, with the rest retrieved from reference TRBV5-4 and TRBJ2-7, is ETGVTQSPTHLIKTRGQQVTLRCSSQSGHNTVSWYQQALGQGPQFIFQYYREEENGRGNFPPRFSGLQFPNYSSELNVNALELDDSALYLCASSLDGFFYYEQYFGPGTRLTVT.

This clonotype was counted many times. The chain carries TRBV7-2 and TRBJ2-7; the match to TRBD2 covers 7 bases. Trimming cost V 1 base and J 7 bases; bases outside gene matches: 10. Germline V gene sequence: CDR1 SGHTA, CDR2 FQGNSA. This CDR3 contains 15 residues. In DNA form, the CDR3 reads TGTGCCAGCAGCTTAGATGTGGCGGGAGTGCGGGAGCAGTACTTC. It is translated as CASSLDVAGVREQYF.

In this sample, this clonotype turned up a few times. The chain uses TRBV2 and TRBJ2-2; no clear D. Trimming stripped 5 bases from V and 7 bases from J, with 8 bases between. CDR3 length equals 12 residues. From germline, CDR1 is SNHLY and CDR2 FYNNEI. CDR3: CASSMGLGELFF. The DNA for the CDR3 is TGTGCCAGCAGTATGGGCCTCGGGGAGCTGTTTTTT.

The J gene is TRBJ2-1, the V gene TRBV6-2 or TRBV6-3; 9 nucleotides match TRBD2. Germline trimming cut 4 bases from V and 10 bases from J; bases unmatched to any gene: 14. Germline lookup yields CDR1 MNHEY and CDR2 SVGEGT. The CDR3 has 16 residues. Here the CDR3 DNA reads TGTGCCAGCAGTTCCCGGCGCGGGAGGGCCGCGGGGGAGCAGTTCTTC. Residues: CASSSRRGRAAGEQFF.

In its sample, this clonotype was seen a few times. J is TRBJ2-5 and V is TRBV30, with 8 bases aligning to TRBD1. The V gene's germline CDR1 is GTSNPN and CDR2 SVGIG (reference sequence). The V gene end was trimmed by 2 bases and the J gene end by 4 bases; junction bases not matched to a gene: 3. This CDR3 is 13 amino acids long. In nucleotides, the CDR3 is TGTGCCTGGAGTACTGGGACAGGAGAGACCCAGTACTTC. Its protein product is CAWSTGTGETQYF. Drawing the rest from reference TRBV30 and TRBJ2-5, the complete variable domain is SQTIHQWPATLVQPVGSPLSLECTVEGTSNPNLYWYRQAAGRGLQLLFYSVGIGQISSEVPQNLSASRPQDRQFILSSKKLLLSDSGFYLCAWSTGTGETQYFGPGTRLLVL.

The chain combines TRBV11-2 with TRBJ2-7; tentatively, D is TRBD2 (5 bases). The CDR3 is 12 residues long. V lost 6 bases and J lost 2, with 8 bases in between. CDR1 is SGHAT, CDR2 FQNNGV, per germline. The CDR3 region has the DNA TGTGCCAGCAGACACGGGACCTACGAGCAGTACTTC. Amino acids: CASRHGTYEQYF.

This clonotype was detected only a few times. V gene TRBV19 combines with J gene TRBJ1-5; no definite D call. The V end lost 4 bases, the J end lost 8 bases, and 21 bases lay between the germline ends. This CDR3 is 16 amino acids long. CDR1 is LNHDA, CDR2 SQIVND, per germline (reference sequence). This CDR3 is CASSTFRAPAVEPQHF. DNA for the CDR3: TGTGCCAGTAGTACTTTTCGAGCCCCGGCTGTGGAGCCCCAGCATTTT.

This clonotype was observed at least ten times. The chain joins TRBV29-1 to TRBJ1-2; a possible D gene is TRBD1 (5 bases). Trimming removed 6 bases at V and 6 bases at J, with 11 bases between. Germline assignment: CDR1 SQVTM and CDR2 ANQGSEA. The CDR3 is made up of 11 amino acids. CDR3 loop: CSVVPGHGYTF. The CDR3, as DNA: TGCAGCGTCGTCCCGGGGCATGGCTACACCTTC.

This clonotype showed up many times. The V gene is TRBV2, the J gene TRBJ1-5; D uncertain. Trimming shortened V by 7 bases and J by 0 bases, and 13 bases separated the two germline ends. Per the germline V gene, CDR1 is SNHLY and CDR2 is FYNNEI. The CDR3 covers 15 residues. In DNA form, the CDR3 reads TGTGCCAGCACCAAAGGTCACGTTAGCAATCAGCCCCAGCATTTT. The encoded protein is CASTKGHVSNQPQHF.

Notes on this clonotype: This may stem from a read error, because a much larger clone lies one nucleotide away. The J gene is TRBJ1-1, the V gene TRBV4-1; 8 bases map to TRBD1. The CDR3 length is 15 residues. V trimming: 5 bases; J trimming: 5 bases; junction bases outside the gene matches: 10. Germline V CDR1 and CDR2: MGHRA, YSYEKL. The CDR3 region has the DNA TGCGCCAGCAGCGAAACCCCCTGGACAGGGACTGAAGCTTTCTTT. It encodes CASSETPWTGTEAFF.

The chain joins TRBV5-1 to TRBJ2-7, with D possibly matching TRBD2 (7 bases). The CDR3 covers 11 residues. V lost 2 bases to trimming and J lost 10 bases, with 10 bases between them. Germline lookup yields CDR1 SGHRS and CDR2 YFSETQ. The CDR3 DNA reads as TGCGCCAGCAGCTTCGGGGGGCAACAGTACTTC. Amino acid sequence: CASSFGGQQYF.

The sample holds many counts of this clonotype. The chain couples TRBV27 to TRBJ1-2; D unclear. Germline loops: CDR1 MNHEY, CDR2 SMNVEV (reference sequence). The CDR3 sequence is 12 residues long. V lost 5 bases to trimming and J lost 4 bases, with 8 bases between them. CDR3 coding DNA: TGTGCCAGCAGTGCTACTTCCTATGGCTACACCTTC. It encodes CASSATSYGYTF.

A note on this clonotype: A read error may explain this, as a much larger clone is one base away. The V gene is TRBV7-2, the J gene TRBJ1-5, with D uncertain. The germline V and J ends were trimmed by 6 bases and 0 bases, with 9 bases remaining between them. CDR3 length equals 14 residues. The germline V gene has CDR1 SGHTA and CDR2 FQGNSA. The CDR3 coding sequence is TGTGCCAGCAGGCCCCAACTTAGCAATCAGCCCCAGCATTTT. The encoded protein is CASRPQLSNQPQHF.

This clonotype was seen a few times. CDR3 coding DNA: TGTGCCAGCAGTTTGATTGATACGCAGTATTTT. Translating gives CASSLIDTQYF. The rearrangement links TRBV28 to TRBJ2-3; D ambiguous. CDR1 and CDR2 from the germline V gene are MDHEN and SYDVKM. Trimming shortened V by 3 bases and J by 6 bases, and 4 bases separated the two germline ends. The CDR3 totals 11 residues.

Many counts were recorded for this clonotype. A read error may account for a junction end that differs from germline. This sequence joins TRBV5-1 and TRBJ1-5; TRBD1 matches 9 bases. The CDR3 runs 13 residues. Germline V lookup: CDR1 SGHRS, CDR2 YFSETQ. The CDR3 DNA sequence: TGTGCCAGCACACAGGGGGCGGGACAGCCCCAGCATTTT. Protein: CASTQGAGQPQHF.

The rearrangement uses TRBV7-9 and TRBJ2-7; tentatively, D is TRBD1 (6 bases). V gave up 4 bases and J gave up 6 bases, with 16 bases separating them. Germline CDR1 SEHNR, CDR2 FQNEAQ (reference sequence). CDR3 length: 14 amino acids. The CDR3: CASSYPGDTSEQYF. The CDR3 bases are TGTGCCAGCAGCTACCCAGGGGATACGAGCGAGCAGTACTTC.

Many counts were recorded for this clonotype. The rearrangement links TRBV6-1 to TRBJ2-2; D call uncertain. This CDR3 has 13 amino acids. Germline V lookup: CDR1 MNHNS, CDR2 SASEGT. Trimming stripped 5 bases from V and 6 bases from J, with 10 bases between. CDR3 nucleotides: TGTGCCAGCAGTCTCAAAGCCCCCGGGGAGCTGTTTTTT. This encodes CASSLKAPGELFF.

This clonotype turned up a few times. The CDR3 DNA sequence: TGCAGTGCTTTAAGGTTGTCCTCCTACAATGAGCAGTTCTTC. This translates into CSALRLSSYNEQFF. The chain couples TRBV20-1 to TRBJ2-1; D call uncertain. This CDR3 comprises 14 residues. Germline CDR1 reads DFQATT; CDR2 reads SNEGSKA (reference sequence). V was cut by 5 bases and J by 0 bases, with 11 bases left in between.

This clonotype was seen a handful of times. V usage is TRBV6-1 and J usage is TRBJ1-1; weak D call: TRBD1 (6 bases). Germline CDR1 is MNHNS and CDR2 is SASEGT. With 4 bases removed from V and 6 bases from J, the gap between germline ends came to 12 bases. The CDR3 contains 13 residues. CDR3: CASSVTGFAEAFF. As DNA, the CDR3 is TGTGCCAGCAGTGTAACAGGGTTCGCTGAAGCTTTCTTT.